The 26 T cell receptor beta chains presented below share a single source sample, sequenced in a study of blood T cell repertoires in COVID-19. Produced via immunoSEQ multiplex PCR; TCRdb's table is partial and in-frame only. The profile covers a few hundred thousand clones, with 89% appearing a single time and about 3% taken by the ten largest. Sequenced input: peripheral blood. The receptor source for this set is a woman aged 25 to 39 with COVID-19, enrolled during active disease.

This clone has only a few counts. J is TRBJ2-1 and V is TRBV19, with a possible D match to TRBD1 (5 bases). The length of the CDR3 is 12 residues. Germline loops: CDR1 LNHDA, CDR2 SQIVND (reference sequence). Trimming removed 3 bases at V and 7 bases at J, with 7 bases between. CDR3 in DNA: TGTGCCAGTAGTATTAGGGGTAATGAGCAGTTCTTC. This gives the protein CASSIRGNEQFF. The complete variable domain, with remaining parts taken from reference TRBV19 and TRBJ2-1, reads DGGITQSPKYLFRKEGQNVTLSCEQNLNHDAMYWYRQDPGQGLRLIYYSQIVNDFQKGDIAEGYSVSREKKESFPLTVTSAQKNPTAFYLCASSIRGNEQFFGPGTRLTVL.

The chain has TRBV13 and TRBJ2-2, with a weak D call TRBD2 (6 bases). Germline loops: CDR1 PRHDT, CDR2 FYEKMQ (reference sequence). The CDR3 sequence is 15 residues long. With 5 bases removed from V and 0 bases from J, the gap between germline ends came to 10 bases. CDR3 nucleotide sequence: TGTGCCAGCAGCCGCCCTAGCGCGAACACCGGGGAGCTGTTTTTT. Protein product: CASSRPSANTGELFF.

The J gene is TRBJ1-1, the V gene TRBV12-3 or TRBV12-4, with D hard to call. The germline V and J ends were trimmed by 6 bases and 4 bases, with 12 bases remaining between them. The CDR3 runs to 13 residues. The DNA of the CDR3 is TGTGCCAGCAGATCCCGAACTAGCACTGAAGCTTTCTTT. This gives the protein CASRSRTSTEAFF.

The chain combines TRBV18 with TRBJ2-5; 8 positions match TRBD1. CDR3 length: 15 amino acids. V lost 3 bases and J lost 2; bases outside the gene matches: 5. Germline CDR1 KGHSH, CDR2 LQKENI. The DNA of the CDR3 is TGTGCCAGCTCACCGGACAGGGCCACACAAGAGACCCAGTACTTC. This translates into CASSPDRATQETQYF.

J is TRBJ2-2 and V is TRBV4-1, with TRBD2 identical over 7 bases. The CDR3 length is 16 residues. The J segment lost 4 bases and the V segment lost 0 bases, leaving 5 bases of the junction unmatched. Per the germline V gene, CDR1 is MGHRA and CDR2 is YSYEKL. As DNA, the CDR3 is TGCGCCAGCAGCCAAGATTTGGGGACTATCACCGGGGAGCTGTTTTTT. It encodes CASSQDLGTITGELFF.

The chain has TRBV7-9 and TRBJ1-2, with 9 bases matching TRBD1. Unmatched junction bases numbered 11, after V lost 1 base and J lost 8 bases. Germline V CDR1 and CDR2: SEHNR, FQNEAQ (reference sequence). This CDR3 comprises 16 residues. CDR3 in amino acids: CASSLVQGAILWGYTF. As DNA, the CDR3 is TGTGCCAGCAGCTTAGTACAGGGGGCAATCCTATGGGGCTACACCTTC.

The V call is TRBV4-3, the J call TRBJ2-1; 8 bases are a match to TRBD2. Germline V gene sequence: CDR1 LGHNA, CDR2 YSLEER. V trimming: 1 base; J trimming: 2 bases; junction bases outside the gene matches: 4. The CDR3 runs to 16 residues. The CDR3 region is CASSQARLATYNEQFF. DNA for the CDR3: TGCGCCAGCAGCCAAGCCAGACTAGCGACCTACAATGAGCAGTTCTTC.

The rearrangement links TRBV19 to TRBJ1-5; 7 nucleotides match TRBD1. Germline values: CDR1 LNHDA, CDR2 SQIVND (reference sequence). The V gene end was trimmed by 4 bases and the J gene end by 6 bases; junction bases not matched to a gene: 12. The CDR3 covers 16 residues. The CDR3 reads CASSTRKIQGIQPQHF. The CDR3 region has the DNA TGTGCCAGTAGTACAAGGAAGATACAGGGGATTCAGCCCCAGCATTTT.

V and J are TRBV5-1 and TRBJ1-1; perhaps TRBD1 as D (6 bases). CDR3 length: 19 residues. Trimming cost V 6 bases and J 2 bases, with 29 bases left between them. From germline, CDR1 is SGHRS and CDR2 YFSETQ. CDR3 bases: TGCGCCAGCAAGCGAGATTTGGGGGCCACGATAACCTCAAACACTGAAGCTTTCTTT. This encodes CASKRDLGATITSNTEAFF.

The CDR3 nucleotides read TGTGCCAGCAGTTTATCAGGGGGCCGCTACAATGAGCAGTTCTTC. Protein: CASSLSGGRYNEQFF. The chain joins TRBV28 to TRBJ2-1, with 8 bases aligning to TRBD1. Losses at the gene ends were 1 base for V and 3 bases for J; bases not matched to a gene: 2. This CDR3 contains 15 residues. Germline V gene data show CDR1 as MDHEN and CDR2 as SYDVKM.

The chain recombines TRBV2 with TRBJ2-1, with 8 bases fitting TRBD2. Per the germline V gene, CDR1 is SNHLY and CDR2 is FYNNEI. There are 15 residues in the CDR3. The junction had 10 bases not matched to a gene; V was cut back by 5 bases and J by 7 bases. The CDR3: CASSTMAGGGNEQFF. In DNA form, the CDR3 reads TGTGCCAGCAGTACCATGGCGGGGGGTGGAAATGAGCAGTTCTTC.

This clone came up once. The chain links TRBV11-2 to TRBJ2-1; 11 bases align to TRBD2. CDR3 size: 15 residues. Losses at the gene ends were 4 bases for V and 6 bases for J; bases not matched to a gene: 5. In germline, CDR1 is SGHAT, CDR2 FQNNGV. The CDR3 DNA reads as TGTGCCAGCAGCTCAACTAGCGGGAGTCGCAATGAGCAGTTCTTC. This encodes CASSSTSGSRNEQFF.

The chain recombines TRBV19 with TRBJ2-5; D possibly corresponds to TRBD1 (6 bases). V lost 3 bases to trimming and J lost 4 bases, with 12 bases between them. The length of the CDR3 is 14 residues. Germline values: CDR1 LNHDA, CDR2 SQIVND (reference sequence). The CDR3 reads CASSMAGESETQYF. CDR3 coding DNA: TGTGCCAGTAGTATGGCAGGGGAATCAGAGACCCAGTACTTC.

The chain recombines TRBV6-6 with TRBJ1-5; TRBD1 is a possible D gene (6 bases). The CDR3 sequence is 20 residues long. Between the trimmed V and J ends, which lost 6 bases and 0 bases, there was a span of 27 bases. The V gene's germline CDR1 is MNHNY and CDR2 SVGAGI (reference sequence). The CDR3 region is CASSQSPGHLGGYSNQPQHF. In DNA, the CDR3 is TGTGCCAGCAGCCAATCTCCGGGACACTTAGGCGGGTATAGCAATCAGCCCCAGCATTTT.

The chain combines TRBV18 with TRBJ1-2, with TRBD1 matching 7 bases. The CDR3 loop spans 14 amino acids. Trimming took 3 bases from V and 6 from J; bases not matched to a gene: 7. Germline V gene data show CDR1 as KGHSH and CDR2 as LQKENI. The CDR3 DNA reads as TGTGCCAGCTCACCGTTCGACAGGGCCGATGGCTACACCTTC. Translated: CASSPFDRADGYTF. The full variable domain, its missing parts supplied by reference TRBV18 and TRBJ1-2, is NAGVMQNPRHLVRRRGQEARLRCSPMKGHSHVYWYRQLPEEGLKFMVYLQKENIIDESGMPKERFSAEFPKEGPSILRIQQVVRGDSAAYFCASSPFDRADGYTFGSGTRLTVV.

This chain uses TRBV10-3 with TRBJ2-1, with 12 bases fitting TRBD2. Looked up from germline, CDR1 is ENHRY and CDR2 is SYGVKD. V was clipped by 10 bases and J by 6 bases; unmatched bases: 4. CDR3 length: 13 amino acids. CDR3 DNA sequence: TGTGCCACAACTAGCGGGAGGACCAATGAGCAGTTCTTC. It yields the protein CATTSGRTNEQFF.

In nucleotides, the CDR3 is TGTGCCAGCAGCCAAGTTATTGGCCAGCCCCAGCATTTT. Encoded protein: CASSQVIGQPQHF. The gene calls are TRBV3-1 (or the pseudogene TRBV3-2) and TRBJ1-5; no reliable D call. The CDR3 has 13 residues. Per the germline V gene, CDR1 is LGHDT and CDR2 is YNNKEL (reference sequence). Deletions cut 1 base from V and 7 bases from J, with 8 bases between.

This clone was found once. The V call is TRBV7-2, the J call TRBJ2-5; 15 nucleotides agree with TRBD2. The J segment lost 5 bases and the V segment lost 4 bases, leaving 5 bases of the junction unmatched. Germline V CDR1 and CDR2: SGHTA, FQGNSA. CDR3 length equals 16 residues. CDR3 region: CASSWTSGGALETQYF. The DNA of the CDR3 is TGTGCCAGCAGCTGGACTAGCGGGGGGGCGTTGGAGACCCAGTACTTC.

This clone appeared once. The chain combines TRBV5-1 with TRBJ1-2; D is unresolved. CDR1 is SGHRS, CDR2 YFSETQ, per germline. The CDR3 length is 14 residues. V lost 1 base and J 0 bases, leaving 7 bases between the germline ends. This chain's CDR3 is CASSLPGANYGYTF. CDR3 in DNA: TGCGCCAGCAGCTTGCCGGGAGCTAACTATGGCTACACCTTC. The full variable domain, with the rest looked up from reference TRBV5-1 and TRBJ1-2, is KAGVTQTPRYLIKTRGQQVTLSCSPISGHRSVSWYQQTPGQGLQFLFEYFSETQRNKGNFPGRFSGRQFSNSRSEMNVSTLELGDSALYLCASSLPGANYGYTFGSGTRLTVV.

This clone occurred once. This chain joins TRBV19 and TRBJ2-1; 9 bases map to TRBD1. V was pared by 6 bases and J by 9 bases, with 15 bases of the junction left unmatched. The CDR3 totals 16 residues. From germline, CDR1 is LNHDA and CDR2 SQIVND (reference sequence). The CDR3 coding sequence is TGTGCCAGTAGCCCATCGGTCGGACAGGGGTCAGGTGAGCAGTTCTTC. It codes for CASSPSVGQGSGEQFF. Variable domain in full (rest from reference TRBV19 and TRBJ2-1): DGGITQSPKYLFRKEGQNVTLSCEQNLNHDAMYWYRQDPGQGLRLIYYSQIVNDFQKGDIAEGYSVSREKKESFPLTVTSAQKNPTAFYLCASSPSVGQGSGEQFFGPGTRLTVL.

This chain uses TRBV9 with TRBJ2-1; possibly TRBD2 for D (6 bases). The CDR3 length is 19 residues. V dropped 4 bases and J dropped 0 bases, with 23 bases sitting between them. The germline V gene encodes CDR1 SGDLS and CDR2 YYNGEE. CDR3 nucleotide sequence: TGTGCCAGCAGCACCCGGTCACTAGCCCAGGTGTTCTCCTACAATGAGCAGTTCTTC. Its protein is CASSTRSLAQVFSYNEQFF.

The V call is TRBV19, the J call TRBJ2-1; TRBD2 matches 11 bases. The CDR3 sequence is 15 residues long. Germline V gives CDR1 LNHDA, CDR2 SQIVND (reference sequence). The V segment lost 1 base and the J segment 5 bases; nucleotides outside the gene matches: 1. The CDR3 coding sequence is TGTGCCAGTAGTATAGCTAGCGGGAGGAACAATGAGCAGTTCTTC. Amino acids: CASSIASGRNNEQFF.

This rearrangement joins TRBV28 to TRBJ2-5; D possibly corresponds to TRBD1 (6 bases). The CDR3 consists of 13 residues. Trimming took 3 bases from V and 5 from J, leaving 10 bases between them. Germline CDR1 and CDR2: MDHEN and SYDVKM. The CDR3 DNA reads as TGTGCCAGCAGTTTCAACAGGGCGGAGACCCAGTACTTC. Its protein product is CASSFNRAETQYF.

The J gene is TRBJ2-5, the V gene TRBV3-1 (or the pseudogene TRBV3-2), with 9 bases that match TRBD2. This CDR3 comprises 18 residues. V lost 0 bases, J lost 2 bases, and 10 bases stayed unmatched. Germline assignment: CDR1 LGHDT and CDR2 YNNKEL (reference sequence). The CDR3 DNA sequence: TGTGCCAGCAGCCAAGATCTCGGTGGCGCGGGAGGGCAAGAGACCCAGTACTTC. Its translation: CASSQDLGGAGGQETQYF.

The rearrangement uses TRBV3-1 (or the pseudogene TRBV3-2) and TRBJ2-7, with a tentative D call TRBD2 (5 bases). CDR1 LGHDT and CDR2 YNNKEL come from the germline V gene (reference sequence). The V end lost 1 base, the J end lost 5 bases, and 12 bases lay between the germline ends. The CDR3 sequence is 14 residues long. The DNA of the CDR3 is TGTGCCAGCAGCCAAGTCTCGGGGTTTCACGAGCAGTACTTC. It yields the protein CASSQVSGFHEQYF.

This chain joins TRBV5-5 and TRBJ1-4, with no clear D. This CDR3 is 18 amino acids long. Germline V lookup: CDR1 SGHKS, CDR2 YYEKEE (reference sequence). The ends were cut back, 2 bases at V and 5 bases at J, with 22 bases in the middle. The CDR3 spells CASSFTGIPNHANEKLFF. The DNA of the CDR3 is TGTGCCAGCAGCTTTACCGGGATTCCAAATCACGCCAATGAAAAACTGTTTTTT.